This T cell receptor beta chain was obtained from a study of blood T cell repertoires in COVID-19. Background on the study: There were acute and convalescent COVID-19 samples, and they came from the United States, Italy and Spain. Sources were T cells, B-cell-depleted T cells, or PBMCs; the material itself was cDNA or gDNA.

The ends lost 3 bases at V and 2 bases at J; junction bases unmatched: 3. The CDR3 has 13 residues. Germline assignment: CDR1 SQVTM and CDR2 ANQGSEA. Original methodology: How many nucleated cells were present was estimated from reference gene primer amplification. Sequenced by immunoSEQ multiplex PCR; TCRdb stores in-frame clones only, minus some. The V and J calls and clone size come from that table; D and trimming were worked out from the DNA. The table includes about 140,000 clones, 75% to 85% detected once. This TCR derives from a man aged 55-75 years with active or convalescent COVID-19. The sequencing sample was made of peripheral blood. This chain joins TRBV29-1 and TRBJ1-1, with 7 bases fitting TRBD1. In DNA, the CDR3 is TGCAGCGTTGACAGGGGGGCTAACACTGAAGCTTTCTTT. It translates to CSVDRGANTEAFF.